This T cell receptor beta chain was obtained from a study of response to subunit inactivated influenza vaccine. TCRdb ran MiXCR on the RT-PCR reads and lists one entry per CDR3 protein. The sample lists roughly 500,000 distinct CDR3 sequences; 25% were seen once. Findings and caveats of the study: Only a handful of new T cells, the authors suggested, are recruited with each seasonal influenza vaccination.

There are many counts of this clonotype. Its antigen is not identified. Unmatched junction bases numbered 12, after V lost 3 bases and J lost 2 bases. The CDR3 has 18 amino acids. The germline CDR1 and CDR2 sequences are SGHKS and YYEKEE (reference sequence). The sequencing here drew on CD4+ T cells sorted from PBMCs, taken around 5 days after vaccination. This chain uses TRBV5-5 with TRBJ2-5; 11 nucleotides agree with TRBD2. The clonotype originates from a man between 50 and 59 years old who received an inactivated influenza vaccine. The DNA of the CDR3 is TGTGCCAGCAGCTACGATCTAGCGGGGGGCCTAATACAAGAGACCCAGTACTTC. Its protein product is CASSYDLAGGLIQETQYF.